The 16 T cell receptor beta chains given below trace back to one sample, sequenced in a study of graft-versus-host responses after intestinal transplantation. Assay used: immunoSEQ multiplex PCR; TCRdb lists only in-frame clones, some missing. The data contain under 20,000 clones, 90% of them singletons. The material sequenced was PBMCs, taken about 350 days after transplant. The receptors here all came from a human patient who received an intestinal transplant, so some T cells may come from the graft donor.

This chain connects TRBV4-1 to TRBJ1-1; the match to TRBD1 covers 9 bases. Losses at the gene ends were 0 bases for V and 5 bases for J; bases not matched to a gene: 7. CDR1 is MGHRA, CDR2 YSYEKL, per germline. CDR3 length: 16 residues. The CDR3 coding sequence is TGCGCCAGCAGCCAAGACCCGGGACAGGGTGGTACTGAAGCTTTCTTT. Its protein product is CASSQDPGQGGTEAFF.

The sample holds one count of this clone. The J gene is TRBJ1-5, the V gene TRBV6-6, with 8 bases matching TRBD1. Looked up from germline, CDR1 is MNHNY and CDR2 is SVGAGI (reference sequence). The CDR3 spans 16 residues. After removal of 5 bases from V and 4 bases from J, the junction contained 10 bases not matched to a gene. The CDR3 region is CASSNNDRGGNQPQHF. The CDR3 nucleotides read TGTGCCAGCAGTAACAACGACAGGGGCGGTAATCAGCCCCAGCATTTT.

This clone was counted once. The chain carries TRBV9 and TRBJ2-4, with 11 bases matching TRBD2. This CDR3 has 17 amino acids. CDR1 and CDR2 (germline): SGDLS, YYNGEE. After removal of 4 bases from V and 3 bases from J, the junction contained 9 bases not matched to a gene. The CDR3 region is CASSKTSGTGYKNIQYF. CDR3 DNA: TGTGCCAGCAGCAAGACTAGCGGGACAGGTTACAAAAACATTCAGTACTTC.

A word on this clone: This sample includes further DNA sequences coding for the same CDR3. The V gene is TRBV2, the J gene TRBJ1-5; 7 bases are shared with TRBD1. V dropped 8 bases and J dropped 3; count of bases not matched to a gene: 10. The germline V gene has CDR1 SNHLY and CDR2 FYNNEI. The CDR3 sequence is 15 residues long. CDR3 residues: CASSTDRAPNQPQHF. CDR3 in DNA: TGTGCCAGCTCCACCGACAGGGCCCCCAATCAGCCCCAGCATTTT.

The chain joins TRBV5-5 to TRBJ2-1, with 7 bases fitting TRBD1. From germline, CDR1 is SGHKS and CDR2 YYEKEE (reference sequence). The length of the CDR3 is 14 residues. V lost 0 bases to trimming and J lost 7 bases; unmatched junction nucleotides: 4. CDR3 sequence (DNA): TGTGCCAGCAGCTTGGGGCCAGGGGGTAATGAGCAGTTCTTC. Residues: CASSLGPGGNEQFF. The full variable domain, rest sourced from reference TRBV5-5 and TRBJ2-1, is DAGVTQSPTHLIKTRGQQVTLRCSPISGHKSVSWYQQVLGQGPQFIFQYYEKEERGRGNFPDRFSARQFPNYSSELNVNALLLGDSALYLCASSLGPGGNEQFFGPGTRLTVL.

V gene TRBV12-2 combines with J gene TRBJ2-1; TRBD2, the table's D call, lacks a check against the DNA. TRBV12-2 is tagged as a pseudogene. CDR3 length: 18 amino acids. The CDR3 region is CASRLRLAGGPSGDEQFF. The CDR3 nucleotides read TGTGCAAGTCGCTTACGACTAGCGGGAGGGCCCTCGGGAGATGAGCAGTTCTTC.

V gene TRBV6-5 combines with J gene TRBJ1-1; D is perhaps TRBD1 (5 bases). The V gene lost 8 bases and the J gene lost 0 bases, with 13 bases spanning the gap. The CDR3 length is 14 residues. Germline values: CDR1 MNHEY, CDR2 SVGAGI. The DNA for the CDR3 is TGTGCCAGCGGCTCCGGGACGGTGAACACTGAAGCTTTCTTT. Translation gives CASGSGTVNTEAFF.

This clone was seen a single time. V usage is TRBV2 and J usage is TRBJ2-1; weak D call: TRBD2 (5 bases). Germline V gene sequence: CDR1 SNHLY, CDR2 FYNNEI. This CDR3 has 19 amino acids. V gave up 2 bases and J gave up 3 bases, with 23 bases separating them. CDR3 in DNA: TGTGCCAGCAGTGAATTGGTAGCGTGGTCCGGCCTTTGCTACAATGAGCAGTTCTTC. This encodes CASSELVAWSGLCYNEQFF. Complete variable domain (other parts from reference TRBV2 and TRBJ2-1): EPEVTQTPSHQVTQMGQEVILRCVPISNHLYFYWYRQILGQKVEFLVSFYNNEISEKSEIFDDQFSVERPDGSNFTLKIRSTKLEDSAMYFCASSELVAWSGLCYNEQFFGPGTRLTVL.

The chain joins TRBV6-1 to TRBJ2-7; TRBD2 matches at 8 bases. The CDR3 is 15 residues long. The V gene's germline CDR1 is MNHNS and CDR2 SASEGT. V was clipped by 2 bases and J by 3 bases; unmatched bases: 6. The CDR3 DNA reads as TGTGCCAGCAGTGAACTGGACGGGGGGGTCTACGAGCAGTACTTC. Protein product: CASSELDGGVYEQYF.

V is TRBV7-6 and J is TRBJ1-1; TRBD1 might be the D (5 bases). V lost 5 bases, J lost 8 bases, and 9 bases lay in between. CDR3 length: 11 amino acids. From germline, CDR1 is SGHVS and CDR2 FNYEAQ. The CDR3 DNA reads TGTGCCAGCAGCGGGGGGAGGGAAGCTTTCTTT. Translating gives CASSGGREAFF.

The chain recombines TRBV5-1 with TRBJ2-2; TRBD1 aligns across 9 bases. Per germline, CDR1 SGHRS and CDR2 YFSETQ. J gave up 0 bases and V 4 bases, and 10 bases lay outside the gene matches. CDR3 length: 18 residues. The CDR3: CASSRRGQGGSNTGELFF. CDR3 in DNA: TGCGCCAGCAGCCGTCGGGGACAGGGAGGGTCGAACACCGGGGAGCTGTTTTTT.

The CDR3 nucleotides read TGTGCCAGCAGCGTAGACCAGGGATATAATTCACCCCTCCACTTT. As protein: CASSVDQGYNSPLHF. This chain joins TRBV9 and TRBJ1-6, with a tentative D call TRBD1 (5 bases). This CDR3 spans 15 amino acids. The germline gives CDR1 SGDLS, CDR2 YYNGEE. V lost 0 bases to trimming and J lost 4 bases, with 8 bases between them. The full variable domain, rest sourced from reference TRBV9 and TRBJ1-6, is DSGVTQTPKHLITATGQRVTLRCSPRSGDLSVYWYQQSLDQGLQFLIQYYNGEERAKGNILERFSAQQFPDLHSELNLSSLELGDSALYFCASSVDQGYNSPLHFGNGTRLTVT.

The chain couples TRBV5-1 to TRBJ2-3; 8 positions agree with TRBD1. V trimming: 3 bases; J trimming: 4 bases; junction bases outside the gene matches: 13. The CDR3 contains 17 residues. Looked up from germline, CDR1 is SGHRS and CDR2 is YFSETQ. CDR3 in DNA: TGCGCCAGCAGCTGGACTATCGGGACAGGTTCCCCAGATACGCAGTATTTT. Encoded protein: CASSWTIGTGSPDTQYF. The entire variable domain, with the rest obtained from reference TRBV5-1 and TRBJ2-3, is as follows: KAGVTQTPRYLIKTRGQQVTLSCSPISGHRSVSWYQQTPGQGLQFLFEYFSETQRNKGNFPGRFSGRQFSNSRSEMNVSTLELGDSALYLCASSWTIGTGSPDTQYFGPGTRLTVL.

The CDR3 DNA is TGTGCCAGCAGCTTAGGGTCGAATGAGCAGTTCTTC. Amino acid sequence: CASSLGSNEQFF. This chain uses TRBV7-8 with TRBJ2-1, with unresolved D. The germline V gene has CDR1 SGHVS and CDR2 FQNEAQ. This CDR3 region has 12 residues. Trimming removed 1 base at V and 7 bases at J, with 5 bases between.

The rearrangement uses TRBV6-6 and TRBJ1-2; 11 bases are shared with TRBD1. The CDR3 consists of 13 residues. With 5 bases clipped from V and 4 bases from J, the junction kept 0 bases outside the gene matches. The germline V gene has CDR1 MNHNY and CDR2 SVGAGI (reference sequence). The CDR3 spells CASSGTGGYGYTF. Here the CDR3 DNA reads TGTGCCAGCAGTGGGACAGGGGGCTATGGCTACACCTTC.

This clone was found once. The gene calls are TRBV27 and TRBJ2-3; tentative D call: TRBD2 (6 bases). V was pared by 8 bases and J by 2 bases, with 17 bases between. CDR1 and CDR2 from the germline V gene are MNHEY and SMNVEV (reference sequence). The CDR3 is 15 amino acids. DNA for the CDR3: TGTGCCAGCCAGGAGGGGTTTCGGAACACAGATACGCAGTATTTT. Translating it yields CASQEGFRNTDTQYF.